This T cell receptor (beta chain) came from a study of blood T cell repertoires in COVID-19 (dated by TCRdb to 2019 to 2021). About the investigation overall: Samples covering the acute and convalescent phases of COVID-19 were provided by collaborators in the United States, Italy and Spain. The dataset comprised deeply sampled blood TCRbeta repertoires from subjects exposed to, actively infected with, or recovered from COVID-19. Where available, HLA class I and class II types were obtained from metadata supplied by the sample provider rather than from assay-based typing. The prospective study material was composed of cDNA or gDNA derived from T cells, B-cell-depleted T cells, or PBMCs. The repertoires were made available in a free public database intended to serve as a resource for research on the immune response to SARS-CoV-2. The samples were drawn from two sources: the first 160 participants of the ongoing ImmuneRACE study, and 1,254 subjects contributed by 6 global collaborators. A de-identified subject ID, COVID-19 status, age in years and sex were almost always included in the sample metadata. Broad study findings and their caveats: The amount of clinical and demographic metadata varied by source and participant and was provided uncurated.

TCRbeta CDR3 regions were amplified from genomic DNA using the immunoSEQ Assay, a bias-controlled multiplex PCR. The original pipeline was this. Nucleated cell counts per sample were estimated from amplification of reference gene primers within the assay. Sequence reads were collapsed and filtered to measure the absolute abundance of every unique TCRbeta CDR3 rearrangement. For each sample, productive Simpson clonality was calculated as the square root of Simpson's diversity index across productive rearrangements. The table comes from immuneACCESS by way of TCRdb, which keeps in-frame sequences with V and J called. Part of the clones is missing from these tables; in studies checked, under half for an unresolved V gene and the rest for unknown reasons. Clonal size and the V and J genes are those of that table, whereas D and trimming came from the DNA. This sample has nearly 50,000 clones in its table, and about 83% of those were observed once. 5.9% of the sample is taken by the ten largest.

As for this clone: Its antigen is not yet known. Mismatch with germline at one junction end may stem from a read error.

The collaborating institutions used their own protocols to collect whole blood in K2EDTA tubes. For TCRbeta analysis, collaborators shipped samples in one of three forms: frozen whole blood, isolated PBMCs, or DNA extracted from either of those sample types. From the germline V gene, CDR1 is SNHLY and CDR2 is FYNNEI. The CDR3 holds 13 amino acids from the cysteine to the phenylalanine. Here the CDR3 DNA is all that survives: 39 bases in frame from base 1. The chain uses TRBV2 and TRBJ2-3; TRBD2 aligns with 11 central bases. The TCR originated in an older woman with acute or convalescent COVID-19. The sequencing input was peripheral blood. The CDR3 protein: CASSDVRLAGKPF. In nucleotide form, the sequence is TGTGCCAGCAGTGATGTCCGACTAGCGGGAAAGCCTTTT.